The 18 T cell receptor beta chains below come from one sample, sequenced in a study of technical replicates of blood from a few donors. Only in-frame clones appear in the TCRdb table, and some are missing; sequencing was by immunoSEQ multiplex PCR. The sample has 15,000 to 20,000 clones, around 87% seen once; the top ten hold roughly 12%. The source material was PBMCs. These receptors were taken from a human donor in good health.

V is TRBV23-1 and J is TRBJ1-3; D gene unclear. TRBV23-1 is identified as an open reading frame with a role that is uncertain. The ends were cut back, 2 bases at V and 1 base at J, with 6 bases in the middle. The CDR3 is 14 amino acids. The CDR3: CASSQTGSGNTIYF. DNA for the CDR3: TGCGCCAGCAGTCAAACGGGTTCTGGAAACACCATATATTTT.

This CDR3 is CASSPRALGQPQHF. The CDR3 region has the DNA TGTGCCAGCAGTCCCAGGGCCTTGGGGCAGCCCCAGCATTTT. The rearrangement uses TRBV27 and TRBJ1-5; a possible D gene is TRBD1 (5 bases). This CDR3 is built from 14 residues. Germline V gene data show CDR1 as MNHEY and CDR2 as SMNVEV (reference sequence). The V end was cut by 5 bases, the J end by 7 bases, with 15 bases between.

The J gene is TRBJ2-1, the V gene TRBV14; TRBD2 matches 15 bases. CDR1 and CDR2 from the germline V gene are SGHDN and FVKESK. The CDR3 covers 17 residues. Trimming at V came to 2 bases and at J to 8 bases, leaving 7 bases not matched to a gene. The CDR3 sequence: CASSQRTSGRGKDEQFF. CDR3 sequence (DNA): TGTGCCAGCAGCCAAAGGACTAGCGGGAGGGGAAAGGATGAGCAGTTCTTC.

This clone showed up just once. The gene calls are TRBV18 and TRBJ2-1, with 10 bases identical to TRBD2. With V trimmed by 7 bases and J by 3 bases, 3 bases remained unmatched. CDR3 length equals 14 residues. The germline V gene encodes CDR1 KGHSH and CDR2 LQKENI. CDR3 amino acids: CASLTSGDYNEQFF. The CDR3 region has the DNA TGTGCCAGCTTAACTAGCGGGGACTACAATGAGCAGTTCTTC.

The J gene is TRBJ1-4, the V gene TRBV9, with TRBD1 matching over 7 bases. V gave up 2 bases and J gave up 0 bases; unmatched junction bases: 1. The CDR3 spans 15 residues. Germline values: CDR1 SGDLS, CDR2 YYNGEE. In DNA form, the CDR3 reads TGTGCCAGCAGCGTGGGGACAGCAACTAATGAAAAACTGTTTTTT. Protein sequence: CASSVGTATNEKLFF.

V and J are TRBV19 and TRBJ2-3; tentative D call: TRBD2 (7 bases). From germline, CDR1 is LNHDA and CDR2 SQIVND (reference sequence). The ends were cut back, 1 base at V and 2 bases at J, with 10 bases in the middle. The CDR3 loop spans 15 amino acids. The CDR3 sequence is CASSIGAGHTDTQYF. The DNA of the CDR3 is TGTGCCAGTAGTATAGGAGCGGGACACACAGATACGCAGTATTTT.

Only one count was recorded for this clone. The V and J genes are TRBV6-6 and TRBJ2-1, with 12 bases identical to TRBD2. The ends lost 3 bases at V and 7 bases at J; junction bases unmatched: 4. CDR3 length: 15 residues. Germline V gene sequence: CDR1 MNHNY, CDR2 SVGAGI (reference sequence). The CDR3 DNA is TGTGCCAGCAGTTATCCCGGGACTAGCGGGAATGAGCAGTTCTTC. It specifies CASSYPGTSGNEQFF.

This clone was seen only once. V usage is TRBV6-1 and J usage is TRBJ1-2; a possible D gene is TRBD1 (6 bases). The CDR3 length is 13 residues. Trimming stripped 1 base from V and 8 bases from J, with 11 bases between. Germline CDR1 MNHNS, CDR2 SASEGT. DNA of the CDR3: TGTGCCAGCAGTGAAGGTACAGGGAAGGGCTACACCTTC. Its protein is CASSEGTGKGYTF.

This clone was counted between two and nine times. The chain combines TRBV7-2 with TRBJ2-1; no clear D. CDR1 is SGHTA, CDR2 FQGNSA, per germline. The CDR3 length is 12 residues. The V and J ends lost 3 bases and 7 bases respectively, with 7 bases between them. The chain's CDR3 is CASSFVGNEQFF. The CDR3 coding sequence is TGTGCCAGCAGCTTCGTCGGTAATGAGCAGTTCTTC.

The V gene is TRBV2, the J gene TRBJ2-7, with D possibly matching TRBD1 (5 bases). Germline loops: CDR1 SNHLY, CDR2 FYNNEI. Deletions cut 8 bases from V and 2 bases from J, with 10 bases between. The CDR3 length is 12 residues. The CDR3 DNA sequence: TGTGCCAGCGGCAGGGATACCTACGAGCAGTACTTC. Translating it yields CASGRDTYEQYF.

CDR3 protein: CASSLGTVGYSLTDTQYF. The DNA for the CDR3 is TGCGCCAGCAGCTTGGGTACGGTCGGGTATTCCCTCACAGATACGCAGTATTTT. This rearrangement joins TRBV5-1 to TRBJ2-3; D not certain. V dropped 0 bases and J dropped 2 bases, with 19 bases sitting between them. The CDR3 extends over 18 amino acids. CDR1 is SGHRS, CDR2 YFSETQ, per germline.

V and J are TRBV27 and TRBJ1-2; no definite D call. The CDR3 is 17 residues long. Germline V CDR1 and CDR2: MNHEY, SMNVEV (reference sequence). V lost 5 bases and J 0 bases, leaving 19 bases between the germline ends. Written as DNA, the CDR3 is TGTGCCAGCAGTCCTATATCGGCGGGCGGTGCTAACTATGGCTACACCTTC. Its translation: CASSPISAGGANYGYTF.

Written as DNA, the CDR3 is TGTGCCAGCAGCTTAGCGGGGGGACAGGGGGCTGAAGCTTTCTTT. Its protein product is CASSLAGGQGAEAFF. The V call is TRBV11-2, the J call TRBJ1-1, with 11 bases aligning to TRBD1. This CDR3 has 15 residues. V shed 1 base and J 6 bases; nucleotides not matched to a gene: 4. The germline gives CDR1 SGHAT, CDR2 FQNNGV.

The chain employs TRBV19 and TRBJ2-3; D gene ambiguous. V shed 1 base and J shed 4 bases, with 3 bases lying between them. In germline, CDR1 is LNHDA, CDR2 SQIVND (reference sequence). The CDR3 totals 12 residues. CDR3 DNA sequence: TGTGCCAGTAGTATAGTCGCAGATACGCAGTATTTT. This translates into CASSIVADTQYF.

This rearrangement joins TRBV18 to TRBJ2-7; 8 bases are a match to TRBD1. Looked up from germline, CDR1 is KGHSH and CDR2 is LQKENI. The CDR3 extends over 14 amino acids. V was pared by 0 bases and J by 2 bases, with 0 bases of the junction left unmatched. CDR3: CASSPPGQAYEQYF. For the CDR3, the DNA is TGTGCCAGCTCACCACCGGGACAGGCCTACGAGCAGTACTTC. Based on the CDR3 plus reference TRBV18 and TRBJ2-7, the full variable domain is NAGVMQNPRHLVRRRGQEARLRCSPMKGHSHVYWYRQLPEEGLKFMVYLQKENIIDESGMPKERFSAEFPKEGPSILRIQQVVRGDSAAYFCASSPPGQAYEQYFGPGTRLTVT.

The chain is built from TRBV5-4 and TRBJ2-5; no definite D call. The CDR3 runs to 13 residues. Trimming took off 1 base at V and 4 bases at J, with 8 bases between the two ends. CDR1 and CDR2 (germline): SGHNT, YYREEE (reference sequence). CDR3 coding DNA: TGTGCCAGCAGCTTGTGGAGCGCAGAGACCCAGTACTTC. It specifies CASSLWSAETQYF. Supplemented by reference TRBV5-4 and TRBJ2-5, the full variable domain reads ETGVTQSPTHLIKTRGQQVTLRCSSQSGHNTVSWYQQALGQGPQFIFQYYREEENGRGNFPPRFSGLQFPNYSSELNVNALELDDSALYLCASSLWSAETQYFGPGTRLLVL.

This chain uses TRBV5-1 with TRBJ2-3; 8 bases align to TRBD2. Unmatched junction bases numbered 8, after V lost 5 bases and J lost 3 bases. The CDR3 extends over 15 amino acids. Germline CDR1 is SGHRS and CDR2 is YFSETQ. The CDR3 protein is CASRTGGPFTDTQYF. Here the CDR3 DNA reads TGCGCCAGCAGAACGGGAGGGCCGTTTACAGATACGCAGTATTTT.

The chain uses TRBV19 and TRBJ1-4; D may be TRBD1 (6 bases). CDR3 length: 14 amino acids. The germline V gene has CDR1 LNHDA and CDR2 SQIVND (reference sequence). Trimming pared 7 bases from V and 8 bases from J, leaving 17 bases between. CDR3 sequence: CASTPPGTQEKLFF. The DNA of the CDR3 is TGTGCCAGTACCCCCCCCGGGACACAAGAAAAACTGTTTTTT.